The rows below give T cell receptor beta chains drawn from one sample of a study of T-cell memory formation after mild COVID-19. MiXCR, run by TCRdb on the 5' RACE reads, gives a single entry per CDR3 protein. The data show 400,000 to 500,000 distinct CDR3 sequences, over 15% seen once. Sequencing was performed on PBMCs or a T cell subset sorted from them (not recorded which). These receptors all come from a man between 18 and 35 years old who had mild COVID-19 (a few samples of this study predate the infection). Cell type and time point are not known. Each CDR3 is given with its conserved first and last residue. Each record gives: CDR3 protein, J gene, V gene.

CDR3aa: CASSSPGYYYGYTF
j_gene: TRBJ1-2
v_gene: TRBV7-2

CDR3aa: CASSWQPGLQNEQFF
j_gene: TRBJ2-1
v_gene: TRBV5-1

CDR3aa: CATSIHGARNIQYF
j_gene: TRBJ2-4
v_gene: TRBV15

CDR3aa: CASSTGGMYQETQYF
j_gene: TRBJ2-5
v_gene: TRBV11-1

CDR3aa: CASRQGGEGNQPQHF
j_gene: TRBJ1-5
v_gene: TRBV11-2

CDR3aa: CASSDSSRFGGVNTGELFF
j_gene: TRBJ2-2
v_gene: TRBV6-4

CDR3aa: CASSPRLAEETQYF
j_gene: TRBJ2-5
v_gene: TRBV3-1

CDR3aa: CSGEFADTQYF
j_gene: TRBJ2-3
v_gene: TRBV29-1

CDR3aa: CASSLYRSNTEAFF
j_gene: TRBJ1-1
v_gene: TRBV7-9

CDR3aa: CASTRGLREQYF
j_gene: TRBJ2-7
v_gene: TRBV25-1

CDR3aa: CASSLTGSFNQPQHF
j_gene: TRBJ1-5
v_gene: TRBV27

CDR3aa: CASSLGLGNYNEQFF
j_gene: TRBJ2-1
v_gene: TRBV5-1

CDR3aa: CASSPGERRNTEAFF
j_gene: TRBJ1-1
v_gene: TRBV12-3/TRBV12-4

CDR3aa: CASSQDPDGADSYNEQFF
j_gene: TRBJ2-1
v_gene: TRBV4-3

CDR3aa: CSARVQGASYGYTF
j_gene: TRBJ1-2
v_gene: TRBV20-1

CDR3aa: CAISGGTASSYNEQFF
j_gene: TRBJ2-1
v_gene: TRBV10-3

CDR3aa: CASSFGTAKNTEAFF
j_gene: TRBJ1-1
v_gene: TRBV2

CDR3aa: CASRAEGESPLHF
j_gene: TRBJ1-6
v_gene: TRBV5-1

CDR3aa: CASRFTGVDTQYF
j_gene: TRBJ2-3
v_gene: TRBV4-1

CDR3aa: CASRQGVNTEAFF
j_gene: TRBJ1-1
v_gene: TRBV5-1

CDR3aa: CASSKDLAKNIQYF
j_gene: TRBJ2-4
v_gene: TRBV6-5

CDR3aa: CASRLPAGDHGELFF
j_gene: TRBJ2-2
v_gene: TRBV12-3/TRBV12-4

CDR3aa: CASKGTVNQPQHF
j_gene: TRBJ1-5
v_gene: TRBV6-2/TRBV6-3

CDR3aa: CSVVGPSYEQYF
j_gene: TRBJ2-7
v_gene: TRBV29-1

CDR3aa: CASSLASTGEKLFF
j_gene: TRBJ1-4
v_gene: TRBV5-1

CDR3aa: CAIRGGTQQETQYF
j_gene: TRBJ2-5
v_gene: TRBV7-9

CDR3aa: CASSVNRGGEQFF
j_gene: TRBJ2-1
v_gene: TRBV2

CDR3aa: CASSHQDRVVIEQFF
j_gene: TRBJ2-1
v_gene: TRBV4-1

CDR3aa: CASSLLDSYNEQFF
j_gene: TRBJ2-1
v_gene: TRBV11-1

CDR3aa: CASSLISGLRGGYTF
j_gene: TRBJ1-2
v_gene: TRBV7-9

CDR3aa: CASSQAGDLQTQYF
j_gene: TRBJ2-5
v_gene: TRBV7-8

CDR3aa: CASSEAPDRGRPRTDNEQFF
j_gene: TRBJ2-1
v_gene: TRBV6-1

CDR3aa: CASSLVSPNEQFF
j_gene: TRBJ2-1
v_gene: TRBV7-8

CDR3aa: CASSLGTGLYGELFF
j_gene: TRBJ2-2
v_gene: TRBV5-6

CDR3aa: CASSQHATENTEAFF
j_gene: TRBJ1-1
v_gene: TRBV4-2

CDR3aa: CASSPSGRANTGELFF
j_gene: TRBJ2-2
v_gene: TRBV7-9

CDR3aa: CASSLAGGPDTEAFF
j_gene: TRBJ1-1
v_gene: TRBV18

CDR3aa: CASSQESWAGNTGELFF
j_gene: TRBJ2-2
v_gene: TRBV4-3

CDR3aa: CASSPPPGYTF
j_gene: TRBJ1-2
v_gene: TRBV6-2/TRBV6-3

CDR3aa: CASSLDPQGATEAFF
j_gene: TRBJ1-1
v_gene: TRBV5-1

CDR3aa: CASSYGAHNEKLFF
j_gene: TRBJ1-4
v_gene: TRBV5-6

CDR3aa: CASSSTPGEGEKLFF
j_gene: TRBJ1-4
v_gene: TRBV5-6

CDR3aa: CASSPREGQDNEQFF
j_gene: TRBJ2-1
v_gene: TRBV18

CDR3aa: CASSEMGILAKNIQYF
j_gene: TRBJ2-4
v_gene: TRBV7-9

CDR3aa: CASSRGAPGNTIYF
j_gene: TRBJ1-3
v_gene: TRBV9

CDR3aa: CSVAGASSYNEQFF
j_gene: TRBJ2-1
v_gene: TRBV29-1

CDR3aa: CASSQWAGGSYEQYF
j_gene: TRBJ2-7
v_gene: TRBV4-1

CDR3aa: CASSQALIGGGTGELFF
j_gene: TRBJ2-2
v_gene: TRBV4-2

CDR3aa: CASSFGDNSYNEQFF
j_gene: TRBJ2-1
v_gene: TRBV12-3/TRBV12-4

CDR3aa: CASSSPQGDTGELFF
j_gene: TRBJ2-2
v_gene: TRBV6-6

CDR3aa: CASSLGPGLDWNTEAFF
j_gene: TRBJ1-1
v_gene: TRBV5-1

CDR3aa: CASTGTGNQPQHF
j_gene: TRBJ1-5
v_gene: TRBV2